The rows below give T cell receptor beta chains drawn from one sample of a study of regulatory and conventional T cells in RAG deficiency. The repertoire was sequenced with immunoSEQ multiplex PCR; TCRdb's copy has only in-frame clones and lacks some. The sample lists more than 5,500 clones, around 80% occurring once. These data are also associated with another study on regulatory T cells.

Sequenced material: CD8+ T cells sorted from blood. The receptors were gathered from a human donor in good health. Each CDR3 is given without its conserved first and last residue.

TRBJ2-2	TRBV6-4	ASSEAGDTGELF
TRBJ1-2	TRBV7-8	ASSLVRGNYT
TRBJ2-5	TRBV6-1	ASRFTETQY
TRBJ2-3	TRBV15	ATSSTRGASTDTQY
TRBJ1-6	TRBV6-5	ASSPWGESPLH
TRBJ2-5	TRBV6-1	ASSESPTGLVLETQY
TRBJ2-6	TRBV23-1	ASSPGTGQANVLT
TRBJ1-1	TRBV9	ASSGSNTEAF
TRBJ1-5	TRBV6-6	ASSRTGMGNQPQH
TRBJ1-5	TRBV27	ASSQTDRGNQPQH
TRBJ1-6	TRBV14	ASSPHGRGAYNSPLH
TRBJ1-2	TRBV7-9	ASSLAGRGGYT
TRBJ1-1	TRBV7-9	ASRAAQRAF
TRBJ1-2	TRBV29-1	SVEGQGNGYT
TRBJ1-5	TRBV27	ASSFSVAGNQPQH
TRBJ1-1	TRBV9	ASSPPTGMGTEAF
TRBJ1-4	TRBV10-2	ASSESGRAANEKLF
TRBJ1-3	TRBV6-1	ASSERGVTGNTIY
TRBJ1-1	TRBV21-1	ASSLRGREAF
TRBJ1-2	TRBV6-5	ATRTGEDGYT
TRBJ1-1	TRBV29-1	SVEDSVNTEAF
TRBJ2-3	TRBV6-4	ASSDADTDTQY
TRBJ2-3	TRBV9	ASSASGGTDTQY
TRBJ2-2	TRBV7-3	ASSRGLAGGDGELF
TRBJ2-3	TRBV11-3	ASSFASGRNPDTQY
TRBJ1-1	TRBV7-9	ASSGGLGTEAF
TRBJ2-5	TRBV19	ASSPARGLQETQY
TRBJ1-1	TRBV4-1	ASSQGSTEAF
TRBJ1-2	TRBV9	ASSSRDGNYGYT
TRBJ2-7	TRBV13	ASSVGLADYEQY
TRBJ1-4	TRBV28	ASRTATNEKLF
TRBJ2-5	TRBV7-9	ASSLVMAGETQY
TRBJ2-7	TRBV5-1	ASSSGGGGGALSYEQY
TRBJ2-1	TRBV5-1	ASSSLIPNSYNEQF
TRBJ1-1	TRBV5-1	ASSLWGSSEAF
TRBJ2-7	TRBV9	ASSVAVSYEQY
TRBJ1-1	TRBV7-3	ASSLAGQLEAF
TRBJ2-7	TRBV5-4	ASSLVGDYEQY
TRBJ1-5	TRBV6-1	ASSAGQGEGQPQH
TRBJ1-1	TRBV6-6	ASSYSRQANTEAF
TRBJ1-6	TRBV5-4	ASSHGTVNNSPLH
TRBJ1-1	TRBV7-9	ASSIRTVEAF
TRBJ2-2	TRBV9	ASSAPSGGVTGELF
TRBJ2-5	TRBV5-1	ASSLAVPPAGGKETQY
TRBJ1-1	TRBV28	ASSFDRPTEAF
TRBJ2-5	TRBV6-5	ASSYGVAGAQETQY
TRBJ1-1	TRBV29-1	SVLIPTGMNTEAF
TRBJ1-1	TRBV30	AWLTNTEAF
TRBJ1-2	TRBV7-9	ASSLVQGAAGYT
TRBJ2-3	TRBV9	ASSVTGVADTQY
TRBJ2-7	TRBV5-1	ASSLAGGEQY
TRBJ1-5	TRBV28	ASSLGLGGNQPQH
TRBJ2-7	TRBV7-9	ASSLGVLWEQY
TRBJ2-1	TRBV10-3	AISESGGTSSYNEQF
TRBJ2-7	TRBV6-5	ASSYQTGIPNEQY
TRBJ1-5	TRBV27	ASSLGGGNQPQH